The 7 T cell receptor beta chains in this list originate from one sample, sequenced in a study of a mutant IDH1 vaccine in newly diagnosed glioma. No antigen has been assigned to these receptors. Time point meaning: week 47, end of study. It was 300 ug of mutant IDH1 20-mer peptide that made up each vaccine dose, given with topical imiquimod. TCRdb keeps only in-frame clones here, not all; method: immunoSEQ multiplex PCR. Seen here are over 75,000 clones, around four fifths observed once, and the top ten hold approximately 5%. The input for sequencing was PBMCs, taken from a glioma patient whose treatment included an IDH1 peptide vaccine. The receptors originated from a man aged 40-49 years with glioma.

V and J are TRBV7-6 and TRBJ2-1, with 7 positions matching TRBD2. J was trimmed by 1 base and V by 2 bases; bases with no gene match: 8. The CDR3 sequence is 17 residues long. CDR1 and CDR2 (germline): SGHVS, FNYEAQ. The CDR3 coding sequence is TGTGCCAGCAGCTTAAACTTGGCGGGAGCATCCTACAATGAGCAGTTCTTC. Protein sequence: CASSLNLAGASYNEQFF.

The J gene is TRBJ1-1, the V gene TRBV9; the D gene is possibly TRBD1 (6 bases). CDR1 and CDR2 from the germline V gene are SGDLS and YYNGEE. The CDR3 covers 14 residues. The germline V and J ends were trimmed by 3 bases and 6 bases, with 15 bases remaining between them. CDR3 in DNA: TGTGCCAGCAGCGATTTGAGGGGGAGGTCTGAAGCTTTCTTT. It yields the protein CASSDLRGRSEAFF.

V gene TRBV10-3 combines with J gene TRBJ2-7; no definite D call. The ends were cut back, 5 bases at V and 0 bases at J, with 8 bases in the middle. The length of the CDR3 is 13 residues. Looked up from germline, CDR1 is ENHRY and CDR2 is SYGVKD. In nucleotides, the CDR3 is TGTGCCATCAGTTCGGACGGCTCCTACGAGCAGTACTTC. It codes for CAISSDGSYEQYF.

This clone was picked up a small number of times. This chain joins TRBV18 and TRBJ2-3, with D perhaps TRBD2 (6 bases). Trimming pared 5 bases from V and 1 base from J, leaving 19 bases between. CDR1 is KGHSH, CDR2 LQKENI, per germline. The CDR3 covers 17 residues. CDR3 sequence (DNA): TGTGCCAGCTCAGCAGCGTGGAGCGGGCTCCGCACAGATACGCAGTATTTT. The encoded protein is CASSAAWSGLRTDTQYF.

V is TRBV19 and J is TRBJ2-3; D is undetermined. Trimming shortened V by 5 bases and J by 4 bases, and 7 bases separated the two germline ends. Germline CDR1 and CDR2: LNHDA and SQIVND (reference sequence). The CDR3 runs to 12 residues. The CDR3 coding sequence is TGTGCCAGTAGTCAAGAACCAGATACGCAGTATTTT. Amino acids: CASSQEPDTQYF.

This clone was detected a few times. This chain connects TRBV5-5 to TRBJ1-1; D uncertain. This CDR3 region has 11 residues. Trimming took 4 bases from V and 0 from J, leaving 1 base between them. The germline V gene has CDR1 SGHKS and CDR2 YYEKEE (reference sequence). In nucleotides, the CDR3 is TGTGCCAGCAGCCTGAACACTGAAGCTTTCTTT. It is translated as CASSLNTEAFF.

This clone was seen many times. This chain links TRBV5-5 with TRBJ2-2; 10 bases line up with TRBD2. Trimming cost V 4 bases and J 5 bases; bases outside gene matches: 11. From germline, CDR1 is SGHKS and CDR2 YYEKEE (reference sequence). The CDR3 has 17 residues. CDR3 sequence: CASSRGASGRGTGELFF. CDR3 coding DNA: TGTGCCAGCAGCCGGGGGGCTAGCGGGAGAGGGACCGGGGAGCTGTTTTTT.